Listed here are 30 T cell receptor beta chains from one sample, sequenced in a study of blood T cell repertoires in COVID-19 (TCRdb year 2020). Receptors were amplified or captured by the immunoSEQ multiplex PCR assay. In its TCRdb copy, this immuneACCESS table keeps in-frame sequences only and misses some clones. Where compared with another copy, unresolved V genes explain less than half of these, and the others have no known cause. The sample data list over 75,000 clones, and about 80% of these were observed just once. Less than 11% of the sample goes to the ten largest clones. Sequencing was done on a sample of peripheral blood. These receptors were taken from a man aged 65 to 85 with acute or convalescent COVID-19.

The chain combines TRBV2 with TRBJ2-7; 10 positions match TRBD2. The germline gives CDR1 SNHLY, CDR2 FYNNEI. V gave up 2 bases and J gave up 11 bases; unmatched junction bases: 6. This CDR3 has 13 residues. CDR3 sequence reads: CASSETRAGGEYF. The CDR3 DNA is TGTGCCAGCAGTGAAACTCGAGCGGGAGGGGAGTACTTC.

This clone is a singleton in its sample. CDR3 bases: TGTGCCAGCAGCGTAGTGGGGGGGACAGGGAGCCCGGCGGGTGATTCACCCCTCCACTTT. This gives the protein CASSVVGGTGSPAGDSPLHF. The V and J genes are TRBV9 and TRBJ1-6; 9 nucleotides align to TRBD1. CDR1 is SGDLS, CDR2 YYNGEE, per germline. V shed 0 bases and J 8 bases; nucleotides not matched to a gene: 18. The CDR3 is 20 residues long.

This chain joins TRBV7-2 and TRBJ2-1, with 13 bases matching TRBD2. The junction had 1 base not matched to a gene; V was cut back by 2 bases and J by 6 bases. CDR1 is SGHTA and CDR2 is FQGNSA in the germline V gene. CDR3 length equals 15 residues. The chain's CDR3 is CASSLRTSGSNEQFF. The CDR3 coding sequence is TGTGCCAGCAGCTTACGGACTAGCGGGAGCAATGAGCAGTTCTTC.

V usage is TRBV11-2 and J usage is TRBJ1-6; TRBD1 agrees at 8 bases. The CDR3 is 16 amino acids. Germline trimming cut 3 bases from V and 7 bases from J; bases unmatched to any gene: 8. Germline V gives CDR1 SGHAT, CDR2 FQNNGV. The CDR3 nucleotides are TGTGCCAGCAGCTTGGAGTCAGGGGGCGTCAATTCACCCCTCCACTTT. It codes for CASSLESGGVNSPLHF.

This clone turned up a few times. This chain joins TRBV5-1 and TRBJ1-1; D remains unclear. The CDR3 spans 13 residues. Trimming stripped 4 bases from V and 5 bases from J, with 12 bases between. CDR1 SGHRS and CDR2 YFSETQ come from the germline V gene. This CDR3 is CASSPEGETEAFF. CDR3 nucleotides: TGCGCCAGCAGCCCGGAGGGTGAGACTGAAGCTTTCTTT.

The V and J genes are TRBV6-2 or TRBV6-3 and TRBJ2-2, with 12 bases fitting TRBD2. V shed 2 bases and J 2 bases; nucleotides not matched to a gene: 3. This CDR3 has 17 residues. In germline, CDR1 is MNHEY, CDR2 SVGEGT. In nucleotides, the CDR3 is TGTGCCAGCAGTTACCTAGCGGGAGGGCCTAACACCGGGGAGCTGTTTTTT. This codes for CASSYLAGGPNTGELFF.

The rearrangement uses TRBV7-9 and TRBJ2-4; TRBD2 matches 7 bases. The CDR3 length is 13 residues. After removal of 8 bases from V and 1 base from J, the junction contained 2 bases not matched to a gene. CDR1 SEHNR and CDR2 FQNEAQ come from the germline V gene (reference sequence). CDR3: CASLSGAKNIQYF. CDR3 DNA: TGTGCCAGCCTTAGCGGGGCCAAAAACATTCAGTACTTC.

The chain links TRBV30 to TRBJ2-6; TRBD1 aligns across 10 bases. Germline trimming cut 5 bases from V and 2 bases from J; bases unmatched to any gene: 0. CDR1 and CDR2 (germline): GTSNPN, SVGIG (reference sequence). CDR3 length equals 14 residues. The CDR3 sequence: CAWGTGAGANVLTF. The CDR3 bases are TGTGCCTGGGGGACAGGGGCTGGGGCCAACGTCCTGACTTTC.

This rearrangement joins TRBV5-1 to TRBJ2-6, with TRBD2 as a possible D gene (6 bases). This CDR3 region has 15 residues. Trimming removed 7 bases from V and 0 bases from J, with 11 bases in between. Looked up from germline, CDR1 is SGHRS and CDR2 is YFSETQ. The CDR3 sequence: CASSTGSSGANVLTF. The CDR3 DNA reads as TGCGCCAGCTCTACCGGGAGCTCTGGGGCCAACGTCCTGACTTTC.

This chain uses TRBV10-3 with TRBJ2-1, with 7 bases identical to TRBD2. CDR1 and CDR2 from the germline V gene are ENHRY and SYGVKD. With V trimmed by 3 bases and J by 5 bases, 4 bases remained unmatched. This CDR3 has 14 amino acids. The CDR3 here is CAISDRGRDNEQFF. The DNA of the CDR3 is TGTGCCATCAGTGATCGGGGGAGGGACAATGAGCAGTTCTTC.

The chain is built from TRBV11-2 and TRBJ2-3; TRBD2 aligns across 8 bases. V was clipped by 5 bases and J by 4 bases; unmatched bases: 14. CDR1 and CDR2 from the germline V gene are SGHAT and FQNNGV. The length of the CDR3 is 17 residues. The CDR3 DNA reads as TGTGCCAGCAGCCAACTTAGTCAGCGGGGGAGATCAGATACGCAGTATTTT. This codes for CASSQLSQRGRSDTQYF. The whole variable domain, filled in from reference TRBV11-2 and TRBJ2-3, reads EAGVAQSPRYKIIEKRQSVAFWCNPISGHATLYWYQQILGQGPKLLIQFQNNGVVDDSQLPKDRFSAERLKGVDSTLKIQPAKLEDSAVYLCASSQLSQRGRSDTQYFGPGTRLTVL.

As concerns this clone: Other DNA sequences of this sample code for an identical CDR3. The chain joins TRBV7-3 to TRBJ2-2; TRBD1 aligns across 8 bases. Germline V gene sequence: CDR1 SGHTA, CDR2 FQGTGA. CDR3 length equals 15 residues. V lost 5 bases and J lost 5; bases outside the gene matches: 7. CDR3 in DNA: TGTGCCAGCAGCCCGCAGGGGGCAGGGACCGGGGAGCTGTTTTTT. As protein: CASSPQGAGTGELFF.

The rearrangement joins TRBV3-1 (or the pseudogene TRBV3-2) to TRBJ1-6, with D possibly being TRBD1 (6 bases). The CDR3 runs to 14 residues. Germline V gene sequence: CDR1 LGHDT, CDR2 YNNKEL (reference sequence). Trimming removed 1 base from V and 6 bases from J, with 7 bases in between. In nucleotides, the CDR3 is TGTGCCAGCAGCCAAGGGACAGCTAATTCACCCCTCCACTTT. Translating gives CASSQGTANSPLHF.

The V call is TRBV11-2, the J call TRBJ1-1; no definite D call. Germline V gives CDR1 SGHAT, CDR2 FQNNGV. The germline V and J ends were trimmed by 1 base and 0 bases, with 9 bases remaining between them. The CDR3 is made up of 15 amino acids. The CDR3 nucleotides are TGTGCCAGCAGCTTAGCAGGCGCCTTGAACACTGAAGCTTTCTTT. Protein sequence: CASSLAGALNTEAFF.

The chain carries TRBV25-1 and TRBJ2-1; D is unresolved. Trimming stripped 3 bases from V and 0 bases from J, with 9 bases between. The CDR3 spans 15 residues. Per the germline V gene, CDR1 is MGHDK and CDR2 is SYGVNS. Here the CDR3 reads CASSEKQYSYNEQFF. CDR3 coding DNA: TGTGCCAGCAGTGAGAAGCAATACTCCTACAATGAGCAGTTCTTC.

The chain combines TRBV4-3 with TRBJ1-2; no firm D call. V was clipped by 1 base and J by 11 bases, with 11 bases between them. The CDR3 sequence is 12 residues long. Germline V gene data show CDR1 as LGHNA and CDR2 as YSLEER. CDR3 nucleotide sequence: TGCGCCAGCAGCCAAGGGTCAGAACCTTACACCTTC. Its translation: CASSQGSEPYTF.

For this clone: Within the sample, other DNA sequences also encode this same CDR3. The DNA for the CDR3 is TGTGCCAGCAGCCCGGGACTAGCGGGACTATCCTACGAGCAGTACTTC. It translates to CASSPGLAGLSYEQYF. The chain is built from TRBV7-9 and TRBJ2-7, with 13 positions matching TRBD2. The V gene end was trimmed by 5 bases and the J gene end by 1 base; junction bases not matched to a gene: 5. In germline, CDR1 is SEHNR, CDR2 FQNEAQ (reference sequence). This CDR3 has 16 residues.

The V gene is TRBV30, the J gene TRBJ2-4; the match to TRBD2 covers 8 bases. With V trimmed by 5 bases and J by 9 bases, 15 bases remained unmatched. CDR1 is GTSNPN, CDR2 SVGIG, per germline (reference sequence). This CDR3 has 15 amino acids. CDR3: CAWAPLGGAKVIQYF. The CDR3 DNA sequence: TGTGCCTGGGCACCTCTCGGGGGGGCTAAGGTCATTCAGTACTTC.

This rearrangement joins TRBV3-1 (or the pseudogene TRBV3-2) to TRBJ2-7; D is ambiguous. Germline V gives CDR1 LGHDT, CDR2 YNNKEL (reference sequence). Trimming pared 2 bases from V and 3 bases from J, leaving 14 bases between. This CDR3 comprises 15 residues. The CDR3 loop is CASSQIPGRSYEQYF. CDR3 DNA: TGTGCCAGCAGCCAAATTCCAGGCCGCAGCTACGAGCAGTACTTC.

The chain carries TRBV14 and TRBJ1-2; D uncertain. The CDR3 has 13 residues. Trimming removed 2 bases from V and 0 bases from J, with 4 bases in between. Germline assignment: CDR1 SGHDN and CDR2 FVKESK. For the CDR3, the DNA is TGTGCCAGCAGCCAAACTGCTAACTATGGCTACACCTTC. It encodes CASSQTANYGYTF.

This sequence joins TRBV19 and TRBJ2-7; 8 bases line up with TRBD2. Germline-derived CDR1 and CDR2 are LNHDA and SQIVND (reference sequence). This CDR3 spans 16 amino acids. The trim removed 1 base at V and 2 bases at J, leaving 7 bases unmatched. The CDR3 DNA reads TGTGCCAGTAGTATAGGGGTAGATAGCGGGACCTACGAGCAGTACTTC. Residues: CASSIGVDSGTYEQYF.

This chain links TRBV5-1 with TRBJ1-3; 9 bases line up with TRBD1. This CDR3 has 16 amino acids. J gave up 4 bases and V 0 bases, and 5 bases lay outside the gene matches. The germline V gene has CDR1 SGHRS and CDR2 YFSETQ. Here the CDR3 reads CASSLGTGEPGNTIYF. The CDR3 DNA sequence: TGCGCCAGCAGCTTGGGGACAGGGGAGCCAGGAAACACCATATATTTT. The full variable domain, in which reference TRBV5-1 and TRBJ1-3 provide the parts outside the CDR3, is KAGVTQTPRYLIKTRGQQVTLSCSPISGHRSVSWYQQTPGQGLQFLFEYFSETQRNKGNFPGRFSGRQFSNSRSEMNVSTLELGDSALYLCASSLGTGEPGNTIYFGEGSWLTVV.

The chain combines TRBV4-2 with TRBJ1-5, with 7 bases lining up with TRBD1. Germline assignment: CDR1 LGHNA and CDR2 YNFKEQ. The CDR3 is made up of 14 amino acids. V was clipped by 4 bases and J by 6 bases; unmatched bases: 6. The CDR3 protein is CASSLDRAGQPQHF. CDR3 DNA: TGTGCCAGCAGCCTTGACAGGGCTGGTCAGCCCCAGCATTTT.

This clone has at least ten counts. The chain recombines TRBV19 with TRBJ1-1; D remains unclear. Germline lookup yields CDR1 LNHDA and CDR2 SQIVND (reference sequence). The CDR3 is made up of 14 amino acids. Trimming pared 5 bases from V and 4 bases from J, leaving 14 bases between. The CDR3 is CASSHPTPTTEAFF. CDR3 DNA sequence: TGTGCCAGTAGTCATCCAACTCCCACCACTGAAGCTTTCTTT.

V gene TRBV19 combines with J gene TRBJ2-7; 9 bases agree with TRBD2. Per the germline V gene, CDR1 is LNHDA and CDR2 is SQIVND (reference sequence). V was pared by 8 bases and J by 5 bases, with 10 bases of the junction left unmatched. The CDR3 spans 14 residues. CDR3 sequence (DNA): TGTGCCAGTCGGGTAGCGGGAGCTCGGGACGAGCAGTACTTC. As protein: CASRVAGARDEQYF. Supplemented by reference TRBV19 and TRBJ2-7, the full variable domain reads DGGITQSPKYLFRKEGQNVTLSCEQNLNHDAMYWYRQDPGQGLRLIYYSQIVNDFQKGDIAEGYSVSREKKESFPLTVTSAQKNPTAFYLCASRVAGARDEQYFGPGTRLTVT.

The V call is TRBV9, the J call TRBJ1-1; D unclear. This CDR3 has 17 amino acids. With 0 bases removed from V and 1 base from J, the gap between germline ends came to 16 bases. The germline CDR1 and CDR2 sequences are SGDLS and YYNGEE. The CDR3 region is CASSVVPEPRENTEAFF. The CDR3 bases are TGTGCCAGCAGCGTAGTGCCAGAACCACGGGAGAACACTGAAGCTTTCTTT.

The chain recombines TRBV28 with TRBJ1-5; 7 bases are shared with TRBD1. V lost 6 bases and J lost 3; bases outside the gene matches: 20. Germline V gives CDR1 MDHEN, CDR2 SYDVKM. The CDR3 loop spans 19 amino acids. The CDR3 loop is CASSLYGSNYRGPNQPQHF. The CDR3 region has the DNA TGTGCCAGCAGCCTTTATGGGTCCAATTACAGGGGCCCCAATCAGCCCCAGCATTTT. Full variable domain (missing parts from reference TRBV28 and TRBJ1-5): DVKVTQSSRYLVKRTGEKVFLECVQDMDHENMFWYRQDPGLGLRLIYFSYDVKMKEKGDIPEGYSVSREKKERFSLILESASTNQTSMYLCASSLYGSNYRGPNQPQHFGDGTRLSIL.

The chain's CDR3 is CASRSLIGGSSYNEQFF. The CDR3 DNA sequence: TGTGCCAGCAGATCTTTGATAGGAGGGAGCTCCTACAATGAGCAGTTCTTC. The rearrangement joins TRBV13 to TRBJ2-1, with a weak D call TRBD2 (6 bases). The CDR3 sequence is 17 residues long. V lost 6 bases and J lost 0, with 18 bases in between. The germline CDR1 and CDR2 sequences are PRHDT and FYEKMQ (reference sequence).

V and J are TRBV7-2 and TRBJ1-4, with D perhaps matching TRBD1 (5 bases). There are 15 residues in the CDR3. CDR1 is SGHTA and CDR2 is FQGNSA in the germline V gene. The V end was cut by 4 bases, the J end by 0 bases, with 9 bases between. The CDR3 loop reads CASSWQGTTNEKLFF. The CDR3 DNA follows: TGTGCCAGCAGCTGGCAGGGTACAACTAATGAAAAACTGTTTTTT.

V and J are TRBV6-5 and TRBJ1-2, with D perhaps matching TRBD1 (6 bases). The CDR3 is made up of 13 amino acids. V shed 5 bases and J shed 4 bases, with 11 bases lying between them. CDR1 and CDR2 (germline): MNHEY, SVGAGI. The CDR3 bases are TGTGCCAGCAGTCGGGGGGCAGGCTATGGCTACACCTTC. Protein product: CASSRGAGYGYTF.